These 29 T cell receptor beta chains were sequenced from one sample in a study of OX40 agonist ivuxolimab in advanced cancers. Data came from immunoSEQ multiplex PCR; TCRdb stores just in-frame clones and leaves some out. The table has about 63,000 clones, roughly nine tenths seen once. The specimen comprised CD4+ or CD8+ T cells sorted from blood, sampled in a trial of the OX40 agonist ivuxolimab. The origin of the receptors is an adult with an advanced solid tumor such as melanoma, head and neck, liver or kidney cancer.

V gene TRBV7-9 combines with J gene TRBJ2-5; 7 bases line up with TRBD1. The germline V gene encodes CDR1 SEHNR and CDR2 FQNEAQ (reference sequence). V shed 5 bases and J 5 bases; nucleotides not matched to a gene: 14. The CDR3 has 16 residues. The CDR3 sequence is CASSTAKGGERETQYF. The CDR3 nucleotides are TGTGCCAGCAGCACCGCTAAAGGGGGCGAGAGGGAGACCCAGTACTTC.

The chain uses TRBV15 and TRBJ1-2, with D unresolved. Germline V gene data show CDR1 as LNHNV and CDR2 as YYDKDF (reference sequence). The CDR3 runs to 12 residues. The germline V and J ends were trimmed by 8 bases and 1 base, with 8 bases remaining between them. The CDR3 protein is CATANDNYGYTF. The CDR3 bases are TGTGCCACCGCAAATGATAACTATGGCTACACCTTC.

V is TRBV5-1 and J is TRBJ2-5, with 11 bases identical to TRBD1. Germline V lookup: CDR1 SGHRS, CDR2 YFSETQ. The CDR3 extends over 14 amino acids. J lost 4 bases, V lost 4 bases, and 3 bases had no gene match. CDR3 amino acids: CASSPGTGGETQYF. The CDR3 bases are TGCGCCAGCAGCCCCGGGACAGGGGGAGAGACCCAGTACTTC.

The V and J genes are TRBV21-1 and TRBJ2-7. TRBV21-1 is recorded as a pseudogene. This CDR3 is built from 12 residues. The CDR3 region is CASSAHSYEQYF. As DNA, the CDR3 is TGTGCCAGCAGCGCCCACTCCTACGAGCAGTACTTC.

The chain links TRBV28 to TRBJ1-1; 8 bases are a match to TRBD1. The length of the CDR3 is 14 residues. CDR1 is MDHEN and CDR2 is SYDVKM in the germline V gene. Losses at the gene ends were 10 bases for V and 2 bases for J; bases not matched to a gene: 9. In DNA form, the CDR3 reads TGTGCCACCGAAGAGACAGGGGTAAACACTGAAGCTTTCTTT. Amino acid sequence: CATEETGVNTEAFF.

CDR3 sequence: CASSLGGSPNNEQFF. In DNA form, the CDR3 reads TGTGCCAGCAGCTTAGGGGGTAGTCCTAACAATGAGCAGTTCTTC. The V and J genes are TRBV7-8 and TRBJ2-1; D remains unclear. The V gene's germline CDR1 is SGHVS and CDR2 FQNEAQ. V was pared by 1 base and J by 5 bases, with 12 bases between. CDR3 length equals 15 residues.

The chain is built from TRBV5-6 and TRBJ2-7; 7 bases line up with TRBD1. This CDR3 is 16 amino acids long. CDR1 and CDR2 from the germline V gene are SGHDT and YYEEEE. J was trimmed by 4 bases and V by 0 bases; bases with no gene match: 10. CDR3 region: CASSLAGTAKTYEQYV. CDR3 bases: TGTGCCAGCAGCTTGGCAGGGACAGCGAAAACATACGAGCAGTACGTC.

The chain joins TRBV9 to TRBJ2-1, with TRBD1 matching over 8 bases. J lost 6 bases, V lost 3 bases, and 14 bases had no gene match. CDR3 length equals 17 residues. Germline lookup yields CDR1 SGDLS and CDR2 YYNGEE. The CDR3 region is CASSERDRRVTFNEQFF. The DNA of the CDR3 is TGTGCCAGCAGCGAAAGGGACAGGAGGGTTACTTTCAATGAGCAGTTCTTC. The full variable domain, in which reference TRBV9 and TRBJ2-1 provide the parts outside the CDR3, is DSGVTQTPKHLITATGQRVTLRCSPRSGDLSVYWYQQSLDQGLQFLIQYYNGEERAKGNILERFSAQQFPDLHSELNLSSLELGDSALYFCASSERDRRVTFNEQFFGPGTRLTVL.

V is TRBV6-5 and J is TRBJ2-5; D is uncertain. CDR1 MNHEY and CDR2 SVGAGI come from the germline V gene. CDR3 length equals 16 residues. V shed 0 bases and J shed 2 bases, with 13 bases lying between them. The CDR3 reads CASSYSVDFGQETQYF. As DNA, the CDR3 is TGTGCCAGCAGTTACTCTGTCGATTTCGGACAAGAGACCCAGTACTTC.

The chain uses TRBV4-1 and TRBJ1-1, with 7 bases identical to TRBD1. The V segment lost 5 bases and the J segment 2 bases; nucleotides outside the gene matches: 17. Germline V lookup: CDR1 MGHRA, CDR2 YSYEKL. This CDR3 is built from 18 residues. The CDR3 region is CASSGLRQGFLDNTEAFF. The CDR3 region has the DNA TGCGCCAGCAGCGGCCTAAGACAGGGTTTCCTCGATAACACTGAAGCTTTCTTT.

CDR3 region: CASSRPEGPFEQYV. The CDR3 bases are TGTGCCAGCAGCCGCCCGGAGGGCCCTTTCGAGCAGTACGTC. The V call is TRBV7-9, the J call TRBJ2-7, with D possibly matching TRBD2 (6 bases). The V gene's germline CDR1 is SEHNR and CDR2 FQNEAQ (reference sequence). Between the trimmed V and J ends, which lost 5 bases and 6 bases, there was a span of 17 bases. This CDR3 contains 14 residues.

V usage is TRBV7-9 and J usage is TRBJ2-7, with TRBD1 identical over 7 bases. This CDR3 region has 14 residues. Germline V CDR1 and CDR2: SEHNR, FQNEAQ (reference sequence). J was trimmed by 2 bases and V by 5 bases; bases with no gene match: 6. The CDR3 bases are TGTGCCAGCAGCCATCACCAGGGGGCCTACGAGCAGTACTTC. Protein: CASSHHQGAYEQYF.

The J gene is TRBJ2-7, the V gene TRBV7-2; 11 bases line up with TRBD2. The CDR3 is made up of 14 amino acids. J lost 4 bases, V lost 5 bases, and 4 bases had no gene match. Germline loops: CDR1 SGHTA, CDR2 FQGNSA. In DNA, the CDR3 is TGTGCCAGCAGCCCTGGACTAGCGGGTTACGAGCAGTACTTC. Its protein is CASSPGLAGYEQYF.

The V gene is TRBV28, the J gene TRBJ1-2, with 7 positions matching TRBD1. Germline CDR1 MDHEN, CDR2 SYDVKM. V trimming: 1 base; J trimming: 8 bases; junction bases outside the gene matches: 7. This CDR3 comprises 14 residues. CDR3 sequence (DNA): TGTGCCAGCAGTTTATACAGACAGGGTCAAGGCTACACCTTC. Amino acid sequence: CASSLYRQGQGYTF.

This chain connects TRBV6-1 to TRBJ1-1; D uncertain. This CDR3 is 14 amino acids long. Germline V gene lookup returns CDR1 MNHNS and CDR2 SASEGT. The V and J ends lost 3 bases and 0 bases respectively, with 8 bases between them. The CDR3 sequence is CASSEGSLNTEAFF. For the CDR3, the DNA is TGTGCCAGCAGTGAGGGCAGCTTGAACACTGAAGCTTTCTTT.

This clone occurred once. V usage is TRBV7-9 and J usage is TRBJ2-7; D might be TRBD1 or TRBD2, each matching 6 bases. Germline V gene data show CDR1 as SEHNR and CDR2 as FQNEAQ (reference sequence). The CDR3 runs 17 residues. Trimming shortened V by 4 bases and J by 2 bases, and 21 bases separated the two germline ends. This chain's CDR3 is CASSSVGGSGATYEQYF. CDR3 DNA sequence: TGTGCCAGCAGCTCAGTTGGGGGGTCAGGGGCGACCTACGAGCAGTACTTC.

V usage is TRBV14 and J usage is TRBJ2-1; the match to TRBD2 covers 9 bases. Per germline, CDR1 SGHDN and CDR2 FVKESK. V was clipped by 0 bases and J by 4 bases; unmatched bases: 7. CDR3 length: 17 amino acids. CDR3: CASSQDMASGKYNEQFF. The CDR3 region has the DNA TGTGCCAGCAGCCAAGATATGGCTAGCGGGAAGTACAATGAGCAGTTCTTC.

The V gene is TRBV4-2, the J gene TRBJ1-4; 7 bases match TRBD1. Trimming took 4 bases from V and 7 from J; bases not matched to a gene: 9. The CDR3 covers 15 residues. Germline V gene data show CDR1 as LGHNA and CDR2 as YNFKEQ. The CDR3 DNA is TGTGCCAGCAGCCCGCAGACAGGGATCAGTGAAAAACTGTTTTTT. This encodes CASSPQTGISEKLFF.

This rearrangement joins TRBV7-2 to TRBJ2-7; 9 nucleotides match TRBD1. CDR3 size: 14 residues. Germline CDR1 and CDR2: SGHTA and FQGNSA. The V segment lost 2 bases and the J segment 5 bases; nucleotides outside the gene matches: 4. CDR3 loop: CASSLRGQGDEQYV. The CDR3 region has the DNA TGTGCCAGCAGCTTAAGGGGACAGGGTGACGAGCAGTACGTC.

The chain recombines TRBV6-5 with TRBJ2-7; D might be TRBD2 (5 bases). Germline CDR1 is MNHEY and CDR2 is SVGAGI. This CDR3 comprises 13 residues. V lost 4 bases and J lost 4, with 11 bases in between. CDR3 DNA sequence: TGTGCCAGCAGTTCCGGGGTCCGGTACGAGCAGTACTTC. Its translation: CASSSGVRYEQYF.

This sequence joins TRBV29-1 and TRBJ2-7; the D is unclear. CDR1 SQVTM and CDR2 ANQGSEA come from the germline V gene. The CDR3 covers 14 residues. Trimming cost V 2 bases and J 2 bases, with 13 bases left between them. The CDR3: CSVETPQSTYEQYF. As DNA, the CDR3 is TGCAGCGTTGAAACCCCCCAGAGTACCTACGAGCAGTACTTC.

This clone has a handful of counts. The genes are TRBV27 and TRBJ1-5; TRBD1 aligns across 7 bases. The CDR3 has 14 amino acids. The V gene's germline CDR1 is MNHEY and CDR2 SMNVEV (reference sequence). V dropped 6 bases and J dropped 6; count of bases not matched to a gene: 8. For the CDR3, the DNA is TGTGCCAGCAGCCCCTTGACAGGGTCTCAGCCCCAGCATTTT. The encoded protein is CASSPLTGSQPQHF.

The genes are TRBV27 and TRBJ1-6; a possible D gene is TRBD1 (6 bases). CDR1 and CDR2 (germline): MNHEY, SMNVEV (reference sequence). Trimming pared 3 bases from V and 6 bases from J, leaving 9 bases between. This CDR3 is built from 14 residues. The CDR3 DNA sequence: TGTGCCAGCAGTTTGGGGGCGATTAATTCACCCCTCCACTTT. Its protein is CASSLGAINSPLHF.

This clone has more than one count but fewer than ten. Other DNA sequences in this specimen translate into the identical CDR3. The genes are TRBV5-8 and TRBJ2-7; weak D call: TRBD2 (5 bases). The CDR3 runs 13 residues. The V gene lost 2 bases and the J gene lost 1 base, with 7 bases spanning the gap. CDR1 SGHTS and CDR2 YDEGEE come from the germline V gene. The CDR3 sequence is CASSFGGSYEQYF. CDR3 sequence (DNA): TGTGCCAGCAGCTTTGGAGGTTCCTACGAGCAGTACTTC.

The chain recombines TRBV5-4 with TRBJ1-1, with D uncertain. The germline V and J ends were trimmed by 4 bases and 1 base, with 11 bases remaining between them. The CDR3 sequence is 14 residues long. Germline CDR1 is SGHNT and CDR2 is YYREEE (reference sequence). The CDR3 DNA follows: TGTGCCAGCAGCGCCCCGATCGCGAACACTGAAGCTTTCTTT. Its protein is CASSAPIANTEAFF.

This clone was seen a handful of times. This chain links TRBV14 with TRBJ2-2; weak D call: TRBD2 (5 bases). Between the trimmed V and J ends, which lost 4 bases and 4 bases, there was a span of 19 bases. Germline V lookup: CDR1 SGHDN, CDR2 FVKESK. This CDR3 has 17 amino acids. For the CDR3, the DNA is TGTGCCAGCAGCCCAGCTCTAGCATGGGTACCCACCGGGGAGCTGTTTTTT. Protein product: CASSPALAWVPTGELFF.

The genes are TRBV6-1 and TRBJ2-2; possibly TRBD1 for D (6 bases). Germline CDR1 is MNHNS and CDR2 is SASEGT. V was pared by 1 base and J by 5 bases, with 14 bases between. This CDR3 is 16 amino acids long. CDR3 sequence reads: CASSEVGTWGTGELFF. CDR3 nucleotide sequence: TGTGCCAGCAGTGAAGTAGGGACATGGGGGACCGGGGAGCTGTTTTTT.

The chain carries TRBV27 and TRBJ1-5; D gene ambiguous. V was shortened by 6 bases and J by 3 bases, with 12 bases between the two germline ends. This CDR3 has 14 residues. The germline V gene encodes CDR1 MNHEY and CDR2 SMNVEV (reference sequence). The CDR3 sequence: CASSLYGNNQPQHF. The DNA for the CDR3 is TGTGCCAGCAGCCTTTATGGGAACAATCAGCCCCAGCATTTT.

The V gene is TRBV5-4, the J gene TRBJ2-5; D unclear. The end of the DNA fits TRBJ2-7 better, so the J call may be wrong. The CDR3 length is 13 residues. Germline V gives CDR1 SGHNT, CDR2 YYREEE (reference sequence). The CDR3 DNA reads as TGTGCCAGCAGCTTGGGTAGTATCTACGAGCAGTACTTC. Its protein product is CASSLGSIYEQYF.